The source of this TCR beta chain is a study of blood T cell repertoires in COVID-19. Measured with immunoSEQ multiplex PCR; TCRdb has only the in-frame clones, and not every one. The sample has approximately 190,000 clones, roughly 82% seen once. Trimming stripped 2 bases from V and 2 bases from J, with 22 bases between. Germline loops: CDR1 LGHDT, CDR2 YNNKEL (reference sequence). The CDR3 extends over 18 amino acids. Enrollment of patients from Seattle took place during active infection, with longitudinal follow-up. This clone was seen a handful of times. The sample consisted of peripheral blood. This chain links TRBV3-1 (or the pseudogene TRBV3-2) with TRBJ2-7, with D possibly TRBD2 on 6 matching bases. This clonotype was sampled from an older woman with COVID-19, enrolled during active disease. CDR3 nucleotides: TGTGCCAGCAGCCAATCCCTAGGCGGGGATGCGATTGCCTACGAGCAGTACTTC. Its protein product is CASSQSLGGDAIAYEQYF.